Each of the 7 T cell receptor beta chains below was sequenced from the same sample in a study of T-cell memory formation after mild COVID-19. MiXCR, run by TCRdb on the 5' RACE reads, gives a single entry per CDR3 protein. The sample consists of some 300,000 distinct CDR3 sequences, around 20% of them appearing once. The sequencing sample was made of PBMCs or a T cell subset sorted from them (not recorded which). The receptor set was obtained from a man aged 18 to 30 who had mild COVID-19 (a few samples of this study predate the infection). Cell type and time point are not known.

This clonotype appeared a few times. The chain carries TRBV20-1 and TRBJ1-5; 9 bases map to TRBD1. The CDR3 runs to 14 residues. Losses at the gene ends were 6 bases for V and 5 bases for J; bases not matched to a gene: 8. In germline, CDR1 is DFQATT, CDR2 SNEGSKA (reference sequence). CDR3: CSAPEQGADQPQHF. The CDR3 DNA reads as TGCAGTGCACCTGAACAGGGGGCCGATCAGCCCCAGCATTTT.

This clonotype appeared many times. V gene TRBV28 combines with J gene TRBJ2-5; 9 bases are shared with TRBD2. Germline V gene sequence: CDR1 MDHEN, CDR2 SYDVKM. The V and J ends lost 7 bases and 7 bases, in that order; junction bases with no gene match: 13. This CDR3 is 15 amino acids long. The CDR3 region is CASMAGGRLIATQYF. CDR3 nucleotides: TGTGCCAGCATGGCGGGGGGGAGGCTTATTGCGACCCAGTACTTC.

This sequence joins TRBV29-1 and TRBJ1-2; TRBD1 agrees at 10 bases. Trimming took 7 bases from V and 5 from J; bases not matched to a gene: 10. Germline CDR1 and CDR2: SQVTM and ANQGSEA. The CDR3 loop spans 14 amino acids. The CDR3 nucleotides are TGCAGCGCCCGAGGGACAGGGGTTTGGTATGGCTACACCTTC. Translation gives CSARGTGVWYGYTF.

The chain carries TRBV27 and TRBJ1-1; unclear D gene. Per germline, CDR1 MNHEY and CDR2 SMNVEV (reference sequence). This CDR3 comprises 13 residues. V dropped 4 bases and J dropped 5 bases, with 11 bases sitting between them. The CDR3 DNA is TGTGCCAGCAGTTGGGAGGGCGCGACTGAAGCTTTCTTT. Its protein product is CASSWEGATEAFF.

In nucleotides, the CDR3 is TGTGCCAGCAGTCGACTAGCGGGGGGGAGCGATGAGCAGTTCTTC. The encoded protein is CASSRLAGGSDEQFF. J is TRBJ2-1 and V is TRBV12-3 or TRBV12-4, with 14 bases lining up with TRBD2. This CDR3 is 15 amino acids long. V trimming: 5 bases; J trimming: 8 bases; junction bases outside the gene matches: 5.

The chain joins TRBV7-9 to TRBJ1-1; 9 bases fit TRBD1. Per the germline V gene, CDR1 is SEHNR and CDR2 is FQNEAQ (reference sequence). This CDR3 spans 16 amino acids. V shed 11 bases and J 1 base; nucleotides not matched to a gene: 14. The CDR3 nucleotides read TGTGCCGAAACCGGGACAGGGATTGGGGAGAACACTGAAGCTTTCTTT. Its translation: CAETGTGIGENTEAFF.

This chain's CDR3 is CATKPMPGQGNIQYF. CDR3 coding DNA: TGCGCCACCAAACCTATGCCGGGACAAGGAAACATTCAGTACTTC. V and J are TRBV5-1 and TRBJ2-4; perhaps TRBD1 as D (6 bases). V was trimmed by 9 bases and J by 6 bases, leaving 22 bases between them. This CDR3 has 15 amino acids. The V gene's germline CDR1 is SGHRS and CDR2 YFSETQ.